This T cell receptor (beta chain) appears in the sequencing data of a study of cytomegalovirus exposure and HLA in healthy donors. Study-wide results and limits: Associated with HLA alleles at 0.05 false discovery rate in a later analysis were over 15,000 TCR beta sequences.

PCR was performed using 60 Vbeta and 13 Jbeta primers. Libraries were prepared by immunoSEQ multiplex PCR; TCRdb keeps only in-frame clonotypes and omits some of them. This table holds under 150,000 clones, around 72% found once. In the case of this clone: Its antigen is not known.

The V end lost 1 base, the J end lost 6 bases, and 7 bases lay between the germline ends. The CDR3 spans 13 residues. The germline gives CDR1 SGHTA, CDR2 FQGNSA. This TCR was recovered from a man aged 40-50 years in good health and CMV-seronegative. This chain joins TRBV7-2 and TRBJ1-5; D ambiguous. The sample comprised PBMCs. The CDR3 coding sequence is TGTGCCAGCAGCTTAGAATTACTTCAGCCCCAGCATTTT. Protein: CASSLELLQPQHF.